Listed here is a single T cell receptor beta chain. What it binds is not known. The sequencing template was cDNA reverse transcribed from extracted RNA. The assay was immunoSEQ multiplex PCR, and TCRdb's table has in-frame clones only and misses some. The data hold 130,000 to 150,000 clones, with roughly 58% observed a single time. CDR3 size: 13 residues. CDR1 is LNHDA and CDR2 is SQIVND in the germline V gene (reference sequence). The V end lost 5 bases, the J end lost 5 bases, and 10 bases lay between the germline ends. The data derive from a study of CD8+ T cells in alopecia areata. Whole-study findings and limits: Patients shared TCRs less clearly than mice did, possibly owing to HLA. Lesional scalp, especially alopecia totalis/universalis, showed higher clonality than normal scalp.

The sequence was collected from a human donor in good health. The sample taken for sequencing was CD8+ T cells sorted from blood. V gene TRBV19 combines with J gene TRBJ2-1; D is perhaps TRBD2 (5 bases). CDR3 sequence: CASSLGVDNEQFF. In DNA form, the CDR3 reads TGTGCCAGTAGTCTGGGAGTGGACAATGAGCAGTTCTTC. Using reference TRBV19 and TRBJ2-1 for the parts outside the CDR3, the full variable domain is DGGITQSPKYLFRKEGQNVTLSCEQNLNHDAMYWYRQDPGQGLRLIYYSQIVNDFQKGDIAEGYSVSREKKESFPLTVTSAQKNPTAFYLCASSLGVDNEQFFGPGTRLTVL.